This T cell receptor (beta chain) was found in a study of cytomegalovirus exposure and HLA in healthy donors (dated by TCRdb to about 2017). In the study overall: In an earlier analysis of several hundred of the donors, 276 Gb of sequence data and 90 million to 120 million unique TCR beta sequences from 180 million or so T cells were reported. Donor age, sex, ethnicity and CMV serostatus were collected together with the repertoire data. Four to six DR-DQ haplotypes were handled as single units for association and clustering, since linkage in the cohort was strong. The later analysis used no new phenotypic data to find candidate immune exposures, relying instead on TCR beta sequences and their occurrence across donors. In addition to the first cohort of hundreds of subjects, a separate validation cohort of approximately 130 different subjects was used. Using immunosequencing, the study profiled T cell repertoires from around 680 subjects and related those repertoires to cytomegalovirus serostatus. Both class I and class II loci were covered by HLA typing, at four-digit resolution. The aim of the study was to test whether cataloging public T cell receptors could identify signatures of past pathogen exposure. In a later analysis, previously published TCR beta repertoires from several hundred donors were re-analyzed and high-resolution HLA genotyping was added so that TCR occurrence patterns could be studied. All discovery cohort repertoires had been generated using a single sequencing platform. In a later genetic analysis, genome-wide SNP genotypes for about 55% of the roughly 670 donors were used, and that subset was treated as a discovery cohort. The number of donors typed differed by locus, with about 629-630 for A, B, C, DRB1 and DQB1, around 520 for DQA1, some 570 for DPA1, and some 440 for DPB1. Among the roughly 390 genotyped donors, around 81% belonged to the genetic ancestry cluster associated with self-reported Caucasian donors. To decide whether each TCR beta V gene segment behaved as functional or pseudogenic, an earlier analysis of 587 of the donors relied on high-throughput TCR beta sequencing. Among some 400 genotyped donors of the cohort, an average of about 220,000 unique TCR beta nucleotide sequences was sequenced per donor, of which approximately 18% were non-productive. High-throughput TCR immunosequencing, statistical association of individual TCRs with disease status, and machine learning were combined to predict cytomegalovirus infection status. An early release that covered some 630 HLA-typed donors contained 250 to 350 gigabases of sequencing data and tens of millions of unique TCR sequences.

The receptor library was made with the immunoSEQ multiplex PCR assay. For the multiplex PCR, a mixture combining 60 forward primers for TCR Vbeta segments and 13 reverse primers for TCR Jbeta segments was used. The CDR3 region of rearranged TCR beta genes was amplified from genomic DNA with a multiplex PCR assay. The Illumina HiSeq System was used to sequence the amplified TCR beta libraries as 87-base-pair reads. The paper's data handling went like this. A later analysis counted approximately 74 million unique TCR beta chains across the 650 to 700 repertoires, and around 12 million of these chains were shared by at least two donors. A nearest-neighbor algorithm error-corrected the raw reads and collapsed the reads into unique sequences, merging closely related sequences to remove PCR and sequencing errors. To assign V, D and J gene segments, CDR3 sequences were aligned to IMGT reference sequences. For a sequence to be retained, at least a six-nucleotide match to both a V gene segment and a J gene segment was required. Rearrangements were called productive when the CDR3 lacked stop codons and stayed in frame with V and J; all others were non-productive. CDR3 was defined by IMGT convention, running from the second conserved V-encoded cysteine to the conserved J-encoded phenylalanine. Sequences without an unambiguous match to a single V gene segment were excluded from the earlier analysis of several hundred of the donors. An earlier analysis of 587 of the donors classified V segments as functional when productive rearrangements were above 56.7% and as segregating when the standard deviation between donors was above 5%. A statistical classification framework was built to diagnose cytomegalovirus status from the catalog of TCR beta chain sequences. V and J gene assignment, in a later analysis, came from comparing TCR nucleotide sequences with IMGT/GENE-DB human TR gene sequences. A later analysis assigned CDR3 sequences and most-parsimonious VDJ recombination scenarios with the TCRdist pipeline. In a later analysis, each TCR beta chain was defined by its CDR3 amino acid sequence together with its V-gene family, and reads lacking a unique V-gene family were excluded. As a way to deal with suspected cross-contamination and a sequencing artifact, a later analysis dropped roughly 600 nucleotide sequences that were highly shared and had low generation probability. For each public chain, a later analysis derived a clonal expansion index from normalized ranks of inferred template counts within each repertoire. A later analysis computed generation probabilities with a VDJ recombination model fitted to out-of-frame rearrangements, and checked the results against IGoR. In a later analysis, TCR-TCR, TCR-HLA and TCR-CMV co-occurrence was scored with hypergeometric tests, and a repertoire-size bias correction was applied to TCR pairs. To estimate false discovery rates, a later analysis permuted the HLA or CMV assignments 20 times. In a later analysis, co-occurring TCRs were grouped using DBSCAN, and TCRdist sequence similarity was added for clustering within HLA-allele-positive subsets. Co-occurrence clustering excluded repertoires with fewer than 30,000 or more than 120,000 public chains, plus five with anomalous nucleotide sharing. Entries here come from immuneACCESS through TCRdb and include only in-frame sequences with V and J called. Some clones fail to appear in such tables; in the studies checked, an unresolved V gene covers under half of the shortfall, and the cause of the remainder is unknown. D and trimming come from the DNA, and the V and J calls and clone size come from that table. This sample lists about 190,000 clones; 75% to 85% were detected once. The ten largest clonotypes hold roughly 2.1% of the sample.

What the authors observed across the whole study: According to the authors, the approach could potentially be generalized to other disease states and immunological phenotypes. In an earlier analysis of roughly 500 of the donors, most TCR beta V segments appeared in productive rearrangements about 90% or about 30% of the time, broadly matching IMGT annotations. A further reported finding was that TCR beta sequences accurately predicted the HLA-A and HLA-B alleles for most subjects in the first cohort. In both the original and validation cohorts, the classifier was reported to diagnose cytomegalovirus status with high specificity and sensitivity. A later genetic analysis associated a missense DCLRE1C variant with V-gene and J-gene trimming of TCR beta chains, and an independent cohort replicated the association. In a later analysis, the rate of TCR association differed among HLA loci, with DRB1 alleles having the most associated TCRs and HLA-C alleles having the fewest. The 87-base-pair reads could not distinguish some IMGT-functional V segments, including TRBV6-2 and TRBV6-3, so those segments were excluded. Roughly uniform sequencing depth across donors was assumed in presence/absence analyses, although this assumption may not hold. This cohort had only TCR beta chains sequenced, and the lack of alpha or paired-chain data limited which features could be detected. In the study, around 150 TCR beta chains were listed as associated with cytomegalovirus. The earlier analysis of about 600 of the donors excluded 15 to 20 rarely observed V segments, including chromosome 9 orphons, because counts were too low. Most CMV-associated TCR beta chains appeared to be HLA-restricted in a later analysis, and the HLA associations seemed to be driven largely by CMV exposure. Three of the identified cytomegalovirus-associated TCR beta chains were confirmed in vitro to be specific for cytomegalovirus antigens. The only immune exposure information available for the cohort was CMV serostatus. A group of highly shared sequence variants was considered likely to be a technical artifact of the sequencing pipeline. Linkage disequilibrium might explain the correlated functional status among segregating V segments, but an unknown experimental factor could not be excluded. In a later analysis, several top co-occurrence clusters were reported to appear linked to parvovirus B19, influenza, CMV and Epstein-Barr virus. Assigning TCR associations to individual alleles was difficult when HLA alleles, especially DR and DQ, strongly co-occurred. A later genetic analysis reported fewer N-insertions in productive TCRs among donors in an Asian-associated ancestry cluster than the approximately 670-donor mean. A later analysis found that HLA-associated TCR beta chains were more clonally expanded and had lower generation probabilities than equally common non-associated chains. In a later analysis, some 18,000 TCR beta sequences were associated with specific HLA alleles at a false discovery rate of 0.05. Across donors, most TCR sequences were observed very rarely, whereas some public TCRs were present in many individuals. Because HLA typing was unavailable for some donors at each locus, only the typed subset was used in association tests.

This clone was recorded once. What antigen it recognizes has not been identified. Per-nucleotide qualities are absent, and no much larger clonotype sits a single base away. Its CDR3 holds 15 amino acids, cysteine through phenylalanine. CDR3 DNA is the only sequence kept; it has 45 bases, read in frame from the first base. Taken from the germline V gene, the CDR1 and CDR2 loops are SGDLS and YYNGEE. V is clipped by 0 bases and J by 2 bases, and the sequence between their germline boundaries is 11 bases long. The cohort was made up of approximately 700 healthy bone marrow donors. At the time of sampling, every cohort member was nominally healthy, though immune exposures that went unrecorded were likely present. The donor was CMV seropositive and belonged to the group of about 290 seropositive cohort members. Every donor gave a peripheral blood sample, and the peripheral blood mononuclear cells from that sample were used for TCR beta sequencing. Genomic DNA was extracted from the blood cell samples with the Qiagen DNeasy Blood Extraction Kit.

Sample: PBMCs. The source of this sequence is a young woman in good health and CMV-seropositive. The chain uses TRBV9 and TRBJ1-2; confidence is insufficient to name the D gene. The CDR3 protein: CASSVGTDHNYGYTF. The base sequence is TGTGCCAGCAGCGTAGGAACAGATCACAACTATGGCTACACCTTC.